Listed here are 13 T cell receptor beta chains from one sample, sequenced in a study of T cells in Graves' hyperthyroidism and ophthalmopathy. Amplification of TCR beta CDR3 regions was performed using RNA transcripts as template. RT-PCR in the first round (using the HTBI primer set) targeted the TCR CDR3. TCRdb itself ran the multiplex PCR reads through MiXCR, one entry per CDR3 protein. The profile covers about 690,000 distinct CDR3 sequences, with roughly 17% appearing a single time and about 16% taken by the ten largest. Source material: blood. All receptors derive from a man in his fifties or sixties with Graves' hyperthyroidism.

This clonotype has more than one count but fewer than ten. The chain recombines TRBV5-8 with TRBJ2-3; D gene ambiguous. The CDR3 spans 14 residues. Trimming stripped 4 bases from V and 6 bases from J, with 15 bases between. The germline V gene encodes CDR1 SGHTS and CDR2 YDEGEE. The CDR3 protein is CASSPSLGSDTQYF. In DNA form, the CDR3 reads TGTGCCAGCAGCCCCAGCCTCGGATCTGATACGCAGTATTTT.

The CDR3 region has the DNA TGCGCCAGCAGCCAAGTTCCTAGCGGGAGTGACGGTGAGCAGTTCTTC. Amino acids: CASSQVPSGSDGEQFF. This chain connects TRBV4-1 to TRBJ2-1; 10 bases are shared with TRBD2. Germline-derived CDR1 and CDR2 are MGHRA and YSYEKL. V lost 1 base and J lost 9; bases outside the gene matches: 9. The CDR3 covers 16 residues.

The genes are TRBV12-3 or TRBV12-4 and TRBJ1-1; 7 bases fit TRBD1. The CDR3 extends over 14 amino acids. The ends lost 5 bases at V and 1 base at J; junction bases unmatched: 4. CDR3 bases: TGTGCCAGCAGTACCAGGGGGGGGAACACTGAAGCTTTCTTT. Encoded protein: CASSTRGGNTEAFF.

This clonotype was counted many times. The chain carries TRBV11-2 and TRBJ2-1; 12 bases match TRBD2. V lost 0 bases to trimming and J lost 10 bases; unmatched junction nucleotides: 10. The germline V gene encodes CDR1 SGHAT and CDR2 FQNNGV. This CDR3 spans 17 amino acids. CDR3 residues: CASSLDRMTSGRWEQFF. The CDR3 region has the DNA TGTGCCAGCAGCTTAGATCGCATGACTAGCGGGAGATGGGAGCAGTTCTTC.

The chain joins TRBV29-1 to TRBJ1-1, with unresolved D. CDR1 and CDR2 (germline): SQVTM, ANQGSEA. V was clipped by 6 bases and J by 5 bases, with 13 bases between them. The CDR3 extends over 12 amino acids. CDR3 sequence reads: CSVGRLGTEAFF. DNA for the CDR3: TGCAGCGTAGGGCGACTAGGAACTGAAGCTTTCTTT.

V gene TRBV19 combines with J gene TRBJ2-1; D unclear. The germline V and J ends were trimmed by 3 bases and 4 bases, with 10 bases remaining between them. Germline V lookup: CDR1 LNHDA, CDR2 SQIVND (reference sequence). CDR3 length: 14 residues. CDR3 bases: TGTGCCAGTAGTATGGATCACGGGTACAATGAGCAGTTCTTC. As protein: CASSMDHGYNEQFF.

This clonotype was detected only a few times. The V call is TRBV7-9, the J call TRBJ2-3; 8 nucleotides line up with TRBD1. The CDR3 is made up of 13 amino acids. Germline CDR1 and CDR2: SEHNR and FQNEAQ (reference sequence). The V and J ends lost 1 base and 10 bases, in that order; junction bases with no gene match: 4. CDR3 sequence reads: CASSLDEGQAQYF. The CDR3 nucleotides read TGTGCCAGCAGCTTAGACGAGGGACAGGCGCAGTATTTT.

This clonotype has only a few counts. The chain joins TRBV28 to TRBJ2-7, with 9 bases aligning to TRBD1. J gave up 3 bases and V 5 bases, and 8 bases lay outside the gene matches. The germline V gene encodes CDR1 MDHEN and CDR2 SYDVKM. The CDR3 contains 15 residues. CDR3 amino acids: CASSAGTGWDYEQYF. DNA of the CDR3: TGTGCCAGCAGTGCCGGGACAGGGTGGGACTACGAGCAGTACTTC. Using reference TRBV28 and TRBJ2-7 for the parts outside the CDR3, the full variable domain is DVKVTQSSRYLVKRTGEKVFLECVQDMDHENMFWYRQDPGLGLRLIYFSYDVKMKEKGDIPEGYSVSREKKERFSLILESASTNQTSMYLCASSAGTGWDYEQYFGPGTRLTVT.

This clonotype was seen at least ten times. The chain uses TRBV12-3 or TRBV12-4 and TRBJ1-1; no clear D gene. The CDR3 runs 14 residues. The V and J ends lost 3 bases and 3 bases respectively, with 11 bases between them. CDR3 loop: CASSLSRRYTEAFF. CDR3 in DNA: TGTGCCAGCAGTTTGAGCAGGAGGTACACTGAAGCTTTCTTT.

This clonotype has ten or more counts. V is TRBV11-2 and J is TRBJ2-7; TRBD2 is a possible D gene (7 bases). This CDR3 has 16 amino acids. Trimming pared 4 bases from V and 1 base from J, leaving 17 bases between. Germline V gene lookup returns CDR1 SGHAT and CDR2 FQNNGV. This CDR3 is CASSWVGGEPSYEQYF. In DNA, the CDR3 is TGTGCCAGCAGCTGGGTAGGGGGGGAACCTTCCTACGAGCAGTACTTC.

On this clonotype: A much larger clone differs by one base, so this may be a read error. This chain uses TRBV27 with TRBJ2-7; 11 positions match TRBD2. The end of the DNA aligns better with TRBJ2-1, so the J call may be wrong. The CDR3 is made up of 15 amino acids. Germline V CDR1 and CDR2: MNHEY, SMNVEV (reference sequence). CDR3 region: CASMWTSGPSYEQFF. CDR3 nucleotides: TGTGCCAGCATGTGGACTAGCGGGCCCTCCTACGAGCAGTTCTTC.

This clonotype was detected many times. CDR3 in DNA: TGTGCCAGCAGTGAAGCGCACAGGGGGAATGCTAATGAAAAACTGTTTTTT. It codes for CASSEAHRGNANEKLFF. The J gene is TRBJ1-4, the V gene TRBV2, with 8 bases matching TRBD1. Germline V gene sequence: CDR1 SNHLY, CDR2 FYNNEI. The CDR3 is made up of 17 amino acids. V trimming: 0 bases; J trimming: 3 bases; junction bases outside the gene matches: 6.

The CDR3 spells CSAGRTGQETQYF. In nucleotides, the CDR3 is TGCAGTGCTGGGCGGACGGGCCAAGAGACCCAGTACTTC. The chain carries TRBV20-1 and TRBJ2-5; D is unresolved. The germline V gene encodes CDR1 DFQATT and CDR2 SNEGSKA (reference sequence). V lost 5 bases to trimming and J lost 1 base, with 11 bases between them. The CDR3 has 13 residues.